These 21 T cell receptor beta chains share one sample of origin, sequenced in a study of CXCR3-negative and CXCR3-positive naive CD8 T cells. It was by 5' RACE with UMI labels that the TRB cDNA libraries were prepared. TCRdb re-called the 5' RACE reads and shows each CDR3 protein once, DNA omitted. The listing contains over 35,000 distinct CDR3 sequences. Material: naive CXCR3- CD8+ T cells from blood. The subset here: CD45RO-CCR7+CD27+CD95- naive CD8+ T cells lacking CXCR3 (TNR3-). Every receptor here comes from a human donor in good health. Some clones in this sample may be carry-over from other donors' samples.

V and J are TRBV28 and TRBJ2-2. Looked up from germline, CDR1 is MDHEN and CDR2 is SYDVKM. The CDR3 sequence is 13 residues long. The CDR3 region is CASSQFPTGELFF.

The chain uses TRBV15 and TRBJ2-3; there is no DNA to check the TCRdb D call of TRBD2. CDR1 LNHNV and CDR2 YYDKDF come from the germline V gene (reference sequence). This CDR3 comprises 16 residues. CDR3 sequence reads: CATSSSVRPAGYTQYF. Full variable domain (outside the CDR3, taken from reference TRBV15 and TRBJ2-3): DAMVIQNPRYQVTQFGKPVTLSCSQTLNHNVMYWYQQKSSQAPKLLFHYYDKDFNNEADTPDNFQSRRPNTSFCFLDIRSPGLGDTAMYLCATSSSVRPAGYTQYFGPGTRLTVL.

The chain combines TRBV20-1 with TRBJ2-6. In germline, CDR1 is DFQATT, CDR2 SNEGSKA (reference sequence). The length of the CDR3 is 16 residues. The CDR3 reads CSASDRAVSGANVLTF.

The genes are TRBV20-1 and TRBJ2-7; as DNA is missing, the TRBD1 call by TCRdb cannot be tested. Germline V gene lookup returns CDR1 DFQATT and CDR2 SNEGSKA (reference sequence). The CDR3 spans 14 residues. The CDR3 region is CSASPGTTIYEQYF.

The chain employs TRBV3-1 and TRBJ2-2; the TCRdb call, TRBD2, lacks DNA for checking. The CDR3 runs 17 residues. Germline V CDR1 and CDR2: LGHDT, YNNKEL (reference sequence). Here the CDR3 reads CASSQGPGGPGTGELFF.

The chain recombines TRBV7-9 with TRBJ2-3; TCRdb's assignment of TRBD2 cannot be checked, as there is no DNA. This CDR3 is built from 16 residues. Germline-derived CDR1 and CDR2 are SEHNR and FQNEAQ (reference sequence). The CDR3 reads CASSSRSRGGTDTQYF.

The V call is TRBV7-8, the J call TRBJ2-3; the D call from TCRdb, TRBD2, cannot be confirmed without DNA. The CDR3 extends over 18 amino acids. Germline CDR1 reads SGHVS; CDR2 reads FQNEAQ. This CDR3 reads CASSLVVERGGVTDTQYF.

This chain's CDR3 is CASSPWTSGTGELFF. This sequence joins TRBV14 and TRBJ2-2; checking the TCRdb D call of TRBD2 is not possible without DNA. CDR1 and CDR2 from the germline V gene are SGHDN and FVKESK. The CDR3 has 15 residues.

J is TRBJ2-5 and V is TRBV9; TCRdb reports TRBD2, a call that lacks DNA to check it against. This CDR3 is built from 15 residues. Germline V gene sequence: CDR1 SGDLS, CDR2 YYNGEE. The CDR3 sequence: CASSPSLAGGETQYF.

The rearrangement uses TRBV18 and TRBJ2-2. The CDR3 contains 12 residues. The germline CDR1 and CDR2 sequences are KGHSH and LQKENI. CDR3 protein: CASSSVVRELFF. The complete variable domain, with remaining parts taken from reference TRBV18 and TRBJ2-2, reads NAGVMQNPRHLVRRRGQEARLRCSPMKGHSHVYWYRQLPEEGLKFMVYLQKENIIDESGMPKERFSAEFPKEGPSILRIQQVVRGDSAAYFCASSSVVRELFFGEGSRLTVL.

The CDR3 loop is CAIRVLLTRGTEAFF. The V call is TRBV12-3 or TRBV12-4, the J call TRBJ1-1; the TCRdb call, TRBD1, lacks DNA for checking. The length of the CDR3 is 15 residues.

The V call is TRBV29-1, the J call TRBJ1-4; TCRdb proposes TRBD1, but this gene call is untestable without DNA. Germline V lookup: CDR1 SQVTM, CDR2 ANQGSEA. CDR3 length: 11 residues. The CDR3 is CSVGAGEKLFF.

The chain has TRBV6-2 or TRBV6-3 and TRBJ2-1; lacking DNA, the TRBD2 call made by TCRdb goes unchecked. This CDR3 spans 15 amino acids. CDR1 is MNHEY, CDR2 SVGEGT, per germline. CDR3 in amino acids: CASRIIAGGENEQFF.

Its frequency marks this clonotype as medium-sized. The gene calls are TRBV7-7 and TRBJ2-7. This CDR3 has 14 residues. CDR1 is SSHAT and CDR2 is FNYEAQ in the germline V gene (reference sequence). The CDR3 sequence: CASSRSGDSYEQYF.

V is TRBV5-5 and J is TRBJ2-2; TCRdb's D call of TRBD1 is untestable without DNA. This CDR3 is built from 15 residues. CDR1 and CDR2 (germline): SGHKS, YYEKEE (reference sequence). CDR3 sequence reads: CASSLLDRGAGELFF.

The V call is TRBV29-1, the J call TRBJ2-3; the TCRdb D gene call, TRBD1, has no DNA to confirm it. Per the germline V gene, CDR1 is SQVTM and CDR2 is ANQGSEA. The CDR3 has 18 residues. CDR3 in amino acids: CSVEISAGGRSSTDTQYF.

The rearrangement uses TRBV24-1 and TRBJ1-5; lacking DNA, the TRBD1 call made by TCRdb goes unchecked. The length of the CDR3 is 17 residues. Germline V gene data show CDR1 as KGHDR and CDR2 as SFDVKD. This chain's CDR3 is CATSDPSDRGNNQPQHF.

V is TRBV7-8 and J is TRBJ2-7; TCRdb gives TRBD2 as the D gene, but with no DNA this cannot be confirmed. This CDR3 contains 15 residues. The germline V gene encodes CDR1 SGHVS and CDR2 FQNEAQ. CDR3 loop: CATGSGRESSYEQYF.

CDR3 amino acids: CASSQVNRRDQPQHF. The rearrangement links TRBV4-2 to TRBJ1-5; TCRdb selects TRBD1, and the lack of DNA leaves this call unchecked. Per germline, CDR1 LGHNA and CDR2 YNFKEQ. The CDR3 has 15 amino acids.

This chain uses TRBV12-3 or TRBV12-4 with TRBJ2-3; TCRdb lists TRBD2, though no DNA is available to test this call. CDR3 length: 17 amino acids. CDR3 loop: CASRGLAGGPPGDTQYF.

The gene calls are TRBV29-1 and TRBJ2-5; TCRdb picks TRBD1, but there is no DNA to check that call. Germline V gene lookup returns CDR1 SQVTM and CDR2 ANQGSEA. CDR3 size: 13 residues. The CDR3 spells CSVERGPEETQYF.